One sample yielded the 13 T cell receptor beta chains listed below, sequenced in a study of T cell responses to AZD1222 COVID-19 vaccine. Clones were sequenced by immunoSEQ multiplex PCR, and TCRdb holds only the in-frame ones, with some missing. The table includes about 150,000 clones, 90% to 95% detected once. The sequencing here drew on peripheral blood, taken on day 0 of AZD1222 vaccination. Every receptor here comes from an adult in good health.

This chain connects TRBV7-3 to TRBJ2-3; perhaps TRBD2 as D (6 bases). The V and J ends lost 3 bases and 1 base respectively, with 14 bases between them. There are 16 residues in the CDR3. In germline, CDR1 is SGHTA, CDR2 FQGTGA. CDR3 in DNA: TGTGCCAGCAGCTTGGGCTTGGCTAGCGGCACAGATACGCAGTATTTT. Translation: CASSLGLASGTDTQYF.

V usage is TRBV19 and J usage is TRBJ2-3; 9 bases line up with TRBD1. Germline values: CDR1 LNHDA, CDR2 SQIVND (reference sequence). CDR3 length equals 14 residues. J gave up 7 bases and V 4 bases, and 6 bases lay outside the gene matches. The CDR3 protein is CASSTGTGTNTQYF. Here the CDR3 DNA reads TGTGCCAGTAGTACCGGGACAGGGACAAATACGCAGTATTTT.

V and J are TRBV3-1 (or the pseudogene TRBV3-2) and TRBJ1-6; TRBD1 aligns across 9 bases. Germline values: CDR1 LGHDT, CDR2 YNNKEL (reference sequence). V lost 3 bases and J lost 9; bases outside the gene matches: 6. This CDR3 comprises 15 residues. The CDR3 DNA sequence: TGTGCCAGCAGCCACTCCGGGACAGGGAGTTCACCCCTCCACTTT. Protein: CASSHSGTGSSPLHF.

The chain combines TRBV7-2 with TRBJ1-1, with 11 bases matching TRBD1. Germline CDR1 is SGHTA and CDR2 is FQGNSA. Unmatched junction bases numbered 7, after V lost 3 bases and J lost 4 bases. The CDR3 has 16 amino acids. CDR3 sequence (DNA): TGTGCCAGCAGCTTCTTGGGGACAGGGGGGATCACTGAAGCTTTCTTT. Its translation is CASSFLGTGGITEAFF.

This chain connects TRBV12-3 or TRBV12-4 to TRBJ2-7; 7 bases map to TRBD2. Germline trimming cut 6 bases from V and 6 bases from J; bases unmatched to any gene: 8. This CDR3 is 13 amino acids long. This CDR3 reads CASSERGVVEQYF. The CDR3 DNA reads TGTGCCAGCAGCGAACGGGGGGTGGTCGAGCAGTACTTC.

The chain links TRBV21-1 to TRBJ2-5; the table gives TRBD2 as D, unverified against the DNA. TRBV21-1 represents a pseudogene. The CDR3 length is 14 residues. The CDR3 nucleotides are TGTGCCAGCAGGGACCGTCGGGAGGAGGGGACCCAGTACTTC. Its protein is CASRDRREEGTQYF.

This rearrangement joins TRBV2 to TRBJ2-6; 10 bases match TRBD2. Looked up from germline, CDR1 is SNHLY and CDR2 is FYNNEI. CDR3 length equals 19 residues. V shed 4 bases, J shed 2 bases, and the junction held 11 bases outside the gene matches. CDR3 loop: CASSAVLAGRFAGANVLTF. The CDR3 DNA follows: TGTGCCAGCAGTGCCGTACTAGCGGGAAGGTTTGCTGGGGCCAACGTCCTGACTTTC.

The J gene is TRBJ2-1, the V gene TRBV18, with 10 positions matching TRBD2. The CDR3 has 15 amino acids. Trimming at V came to 3 bases and at J to 6 bases, leaving 5 bases not matched to a gene. Per the germline V gene, CDR1 is KGHSH and CDR2 is LQKENI. CDR3: CASSPGLAGVNEQFF. CDR3 coding DNA: TGTGCCAGCTCACCGGGGCTAGCGGGAGTCAATGAGCAGTTCTTC.

This sequence joins TRBV27 and TRBJ2-7; either TRBD1 or TRBD2 may fit D (5 bases each). Germline V lookup: CDR1 MNHEY, CDR2 SMNVEV (reference sequence). The V and J ends lost 5 bases and 2 bases respectively, with 25 bases between them. This CDR3 spans 18 amino acids. The CDR3 is CASSDSQGLRGAPYEQYF. As DNA, the CDR3 is TGTGCCAGCAGTGACTCTCAGGGTCTTCGAGGGGCACCCTACGAGCAGTACTTC.

This clone showed up just once. This chain connects TRBV13 to TRBJ2-7; D might be TRBD1 (6 bases). This CDR3 contains 16 residues. Germline lookup yields CDR1 PRHDT and CDR2 FYEKMQ (reference sequence). The ends were cut back, 4 bases at V and 2 bases at J, with 18 bases in the middle. CDR3 in DNA: TGTGCCAGCAGCTCAGGAGGCAGGGGACCCGCCTACGAGCAGTACTTC. Protein: CASSSGGRGPAYEQYF.

This clone was seen once. The chain uses TRBV28 and TRBJ1-6; D remains unclear. This CDR3 contains 11 residues. The V gene lost 7 bases and the J gene lost 8 bases, with 6 bases spanning the gap. Germline V lookup: CDR1 MDHEN, CDR2 SYDVKM. The CDR3: CASNGDSPLHF. The CDR3 bases are TGTGCCAGCAATGGGGATTCACCCCTCCACTTT.

The chain is built from TRBV5-4 and TRBJ1-5; D not certain. Germline loops: CDR1 SGHNT, CDR2 YYREEE (reference sequence). The CDR3 is made up of 13 amino acids. Between the trimmed V and J ends, which lost 4 bases and 5 bases, there was a span of 10 bases. Written as DNA, the CDR3 is TGTGCCAGCAGCAAAGGGTGGGATCAGCCCCAGCATTTT. It codes for CASSKGWDQPQHF.

For the CDR3, the DNA is TGTGCCAGCAGCCCCGGGTTGGAGCCGGGCTCCTACAATGAGCAGTTCTTC. Its protein product is CASSPGLEPGSYNEQFF. V gene TRBV7-2 combines with J gene TRBJ2-1, with D hard to call. Germline assignment: CDR1 SGHTA and CDR2 FQGNSA. The CDR3 extends over 17 amino acids. V dropped 5 bases and J dropped 0 bases, with 17 bases sitting between them. The full variable domain, completed using reference TRBV7-2 and TRBJ2-1, is GAGVSQSPSNKVTEKGKDVELRCDPISGHTALYWYRQSLGQGLEFLIYFQGNSAPDKSGLPSDRFSAERTGGSVSTLTIQRTQQEDSAVYLCASSPGLEPGSYNEQFFGPGTRLTVL.